These 17 T cell receptor beta chains originate from one sample sequenced in a study of blood T cells in healthy people across ages. With a J-beta primer mix and a sample-barcoded 5' primer, a second PCR ran about 7 to 12 cycles. TCRdb reprocessed the 5' RACE reads with MiXCR, giving one entry per CDR3 protein. The sample has 1.5 million to 2 million distinct CDR3 sequences, over 25% seen once. The material sequenced was blood. All receptors come from a woman between 25 and 40 years old in good health.

This clonotype has only a few counts. The chain employs TRBV5-4 and TRBJ2-1, with 12 bases lining up with TRBD2. Germline-derived CDR1 and CDR2 are SGHNT and YYREEE (reference sequence). The CDR3 contains 16 residues. The junction had 9 bases not matched to a gene; V was cut back by 4 bases and J by 7 bases. The DNA of the CDR3 is TGTGCCAGCAGCCACCCTACTAGCGGGAGGTCGAATGAGCAGTTCTTC. Translation: CASSHPTSGRSNEQFF.

J is TRBJ1-5 and V is TRBV20-1; no clear D. The CDR3 sequence is 15 residues long. V shed 4 bases and J shed 4 bases, with 17 bases lying between them. CDR1 and CDR2 from the germline V gene are DFQATT and SNEGSKA (reference sequence). The CDR3 region has the DNA TGCAGTGCTATCAGGACTGGCGGTATTAATCAGCCCCAGCATTTT. The encoded protein is CSAIRTGGINQPQHF.

The J gene is TRBJ2-3, the V gene TRBV2; TRBD2 is a possible D gene (6 bases). Trimming cost V 7 bases and J 5 bases, with 16 bases left between them. The CDR3 loop spans 14 amino acids. Germline-derived CDR1 and CDR2 are SNHLY and FYNNEI. CDR3 in DNA: TGTGCCAGCACTCGGCTGCAGGGAGGAGATACGCAGTATTTT. This encodes CASTRLQGGDTQYF.

Regarding this clonotype: A much larger clone is a single base away; this may be a read error. The CDR3 reads CASWGLAGGGNEQFF. The CDR3 nucleotides read TGTGCCAGTTGGGGACTAGCGGGAGGTGGCAATGAGCAGTTCTTC. The rearrangement joins TRBV6-2 or TRBV6-3 to TRBJ2-1, with 15 bases fitting TRBD2. The CDR3 totals 15 residues. V gave up 9 bases and J gave up 6 bases; unmatched junction bases: 6. In germline, CDR1 is MNHEY, CDR2 SVGEGT.

The J gene is TRBJ1-6, the V gene TRBV7-9, with D perhaps TRBD1 (5 bases). The CDR3 length is 15 residues. Germline CDR1 and CDR2: SEHNR and FQNEAQ (reference sequence). V lost 8 bases and J 14 bases, leaving 25 bases between the germline ends. DNA of the CDR3: TGTGCCAGCGGTCCGTCGAAGGGCCCGCTCAGGGCCCTCCACTTT. Translation gives CASGPSKGPLRALHF.

This clonotype was counted between two and nine times. The rearrangement links TRBV21-1 to TRBJ1-2. TRBV21-1 is reported as a pseudogene. The CDR3 has 12 amino acids. In DNA, the CDR3 is TGTGCCAGCACCTATCCATTAGGTGGCTACACCTTC. Protein product: CASTYPLGGYTF.

This chain links TRBV10-3 with TRBJ1-6; D gene uncertain. V gave up 7 bases and J gave up 13 bases, with 14 bases separating them. The CDR3 runs to 12 residues. Looked up from germline, CDR1 is ENHRY and CDR2 is SYGVKD. The CDR3 sequence is CAITPARLPLHF. The CDR3 nucleotides are TGTGCCATCACGCCCGCTCGGCTGCCCCTCCACTTT.

This clonotype was observed a few times. The chain combines TRBV28 with TRBJ2-5; D may be TRBD2 (5 bases). The germline V gene encodes CDR1 MDHEN and CDR2 SYDVKM. The CDR3 is made up of 14 amino acids. The germline V and J ends were trimmed by 8 bases and 11 bases, with 24 bases remaining between them. CDR3 DNA sequence: TGTGCCAGCGGGAGTAGAGGCCTTTACAATGAGCAGTACTTC. Translating it yields CASGSRGLYNEQYF.

This clonotype was observed many times. The genes are TRBV20-1 and TRBJ1-2, with TRBD1 as a possible D gene (5 bases). Trimming cost V 1 base and J 6 bases, with 6 bases left between them. This CDR3 is 11 amino acids long. Germline CDR1 is DFQATT and CDR2 is SNEGSKA (reference sequence). CDR3 loop: CSARVGDGYTF. DNA of the CDR3: TGCAGTGCTAGAGTGGGGGATGGCTACACCTTC.

The CDR3 DNA follows: TGTGCCAGCTCACCACCATACAGGGAGCAGTACTTC. Amino acid sequence: CASSPPYREQYF. This chain connects TRBV18 to TRBJ2-7, with D perhaps matching TRBD1 (5 bases). The CDR3 totals 12 residues. V was trimmed by 0 bases and J by 7 bases, leaving 7 bases between them. The germline CDR1 and CDR2 sequences are KGHSH and LQKENI.

V is TRBV12-3 or TRBV12-4 and J is TRBJ2-3; 8 positions agree with TRBD1. There are 14 residues in the CDR3. V gave up 5 bases and J gave up 3 bases; unmatched junction bases: 4. CDR3 DNA: TGTGCCAGCAGTGAGCAGGGGGCAACAGATACGCAGTATTTT. Encoded protein: CASSEQGATDTQYF.

The chain joins TRBV6-6 to TRBJ2-3; D is possibly TRBD2 (6 bases). V gave up 4 bases and J gave up 7 bases, with 18 bases separating them. The germline V gene has CDR1 MNHNY and CDR2 SVGAGI (reference sequence). CDR3 size: 15 residues. The CDR3 sequence: CASSWDSAGRNTQYF. In DNA, the CDR3 is TGTGCCAGCAGTTGGGACTCGGCGGGGAGAAATACGCAGTATTTT.

At least ten counts were recorded for this clonotype. This chain connects TRBV29-1 to TRBJ2-3, with D hard to call. Per germline, CDR1 SQVTM and CDR2 ANQGSEA. V was trimmed by 4 bases and J by 0 bases, leaving 5 bases between them. CDR3 length: 12 residues. CDR3 DNA sequence: TGCAGCGTTGCCCCGAGCACAGATACGCAGTATTTT. It yields the protein CSVAPSTDTQYF.

This clonotype has a handful of counts. J is TRBJ2-5 and V is TRBV5-1; tentatively, D is TRBD2 (5 bases). V was shortened by 9 bases and J by 4 bases, with 10 bases between the two germline ends. The CDR3 has 11 residues. The V gene's germline CDR1 is SGHRS and CDR2 YFSETQ. CDR3 DNA: TGCGCCACACGTCGGGGAGAGACCCAGTACTTC. This translates into CATRRGETQYF.

At least ten counts were recorded for this clonotype. This sequence joins TRBV7-2 and TRBJ2-1; 8 bases are a match to TRBD2. Trimming cost V 6 bases and J 10 bases; bases outside gene matches: 14. The CDR3 consists of 15 residues. Germline values: CDR1 SGHTA, CDR2 FQGNSA. The CDR3 protein is CASRSSAGTRSEQFF. Here the CDR3 DNA reads TGTGCCAGCAGGTCCTCCGCAGGGACTAGAAGCGAGCAGTTCTTC.

A few counts support this clonotype. The genes are TRBV6-5 and TRBJ2-5, with 7 bases that match TRBD2. CDR1 is MNHEY and CDR2 is SVGAGI in the germline V gene. The CDR3 loop spans 16 amino acids. V was clipped by 6 bases and J by 2 bases; unmatched bases: 12. The CDR3 region is CASSRPRRGIQETQYF. In DNA, the CDR3 is TGTGCCAGCAGCCGGCCAAGGCGGGGGATACAAGAGACCCAGTACTTC.

This clonotype appeared a few times. The rearrangement uses TRBV24-1 and TRBJ2-1; the match to TRBD2 covers 7 bases. The CDR3 covers 14 residues. Germline V gives CDR1 KGHDR, CDR2 SFDVKD. The V segment lost 7 bases and the J segment 7 bases; nucleotides outside the gene matches: 9. The CDR3 DNA reads as TGTGCCACCAGCTCTGGCGGGAGTGGTAATGAGCAGTTCTTC. It encodes CATSSGGSGNEQFF.